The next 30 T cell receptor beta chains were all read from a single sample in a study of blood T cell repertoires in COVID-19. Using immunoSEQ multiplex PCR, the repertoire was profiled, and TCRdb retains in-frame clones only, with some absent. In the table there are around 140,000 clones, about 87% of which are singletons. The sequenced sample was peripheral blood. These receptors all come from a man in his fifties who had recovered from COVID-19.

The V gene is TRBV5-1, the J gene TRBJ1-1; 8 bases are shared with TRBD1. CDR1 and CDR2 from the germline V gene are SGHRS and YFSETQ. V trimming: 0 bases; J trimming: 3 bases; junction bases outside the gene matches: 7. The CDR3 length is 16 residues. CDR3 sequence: CASSLAKGGQDTEAFF. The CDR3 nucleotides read TGCGCCAGCAGCTTGGCCAAAGGGGGACAGGACACTGAAGCTTTCTTT.

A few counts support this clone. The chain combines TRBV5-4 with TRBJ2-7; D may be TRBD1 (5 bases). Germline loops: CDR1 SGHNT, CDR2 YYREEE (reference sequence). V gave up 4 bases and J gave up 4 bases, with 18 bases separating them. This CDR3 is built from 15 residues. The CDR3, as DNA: TGTGCCAGCAGCGCCGGACCAGAAACAGGATACGAGCAGTACTTC. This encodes CASSAGPETGYEQYF.

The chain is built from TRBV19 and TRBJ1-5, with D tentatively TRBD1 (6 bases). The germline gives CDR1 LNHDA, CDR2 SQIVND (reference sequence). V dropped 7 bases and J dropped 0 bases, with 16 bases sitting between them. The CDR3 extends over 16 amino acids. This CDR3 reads CASMRWTANSNQPQHF. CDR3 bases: TGTGCCAGTATGCGGTGGACAGCAAATAGCAATCAGCCCCAGCATTTT.

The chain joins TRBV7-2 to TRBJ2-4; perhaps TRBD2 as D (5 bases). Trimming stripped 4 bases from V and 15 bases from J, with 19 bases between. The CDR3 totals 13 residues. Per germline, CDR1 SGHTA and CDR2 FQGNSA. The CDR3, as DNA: TGTGCCAGCAGCTCCCACAACGGGGAAGGAGGGTACTTC. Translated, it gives CASSSHNGEGGYF.

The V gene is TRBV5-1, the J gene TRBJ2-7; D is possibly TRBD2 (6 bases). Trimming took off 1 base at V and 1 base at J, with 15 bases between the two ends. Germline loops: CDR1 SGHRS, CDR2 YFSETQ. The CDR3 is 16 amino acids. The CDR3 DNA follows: TGCGCCAGCAGCTTGTTCGGAGGAGGACTATCCTACGAGCAGTACTTC. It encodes CASSLFGGGLSYEQYF.

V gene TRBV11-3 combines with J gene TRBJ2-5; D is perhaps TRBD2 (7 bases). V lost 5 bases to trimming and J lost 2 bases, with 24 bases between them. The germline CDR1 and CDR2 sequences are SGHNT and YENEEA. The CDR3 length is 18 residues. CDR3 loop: CASSPGHGGGGIQETQYF. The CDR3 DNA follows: TGTGCCAGCAGCCCGGGCCATGGTGGCGGGGGCATTCAAGAGACCCAGTACTTC.

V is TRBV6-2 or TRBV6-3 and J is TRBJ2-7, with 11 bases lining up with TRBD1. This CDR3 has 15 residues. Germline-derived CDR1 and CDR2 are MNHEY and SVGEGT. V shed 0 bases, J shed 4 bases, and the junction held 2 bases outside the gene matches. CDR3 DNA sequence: TGTGCCAGCAGTTACTCTGGGACAGGGGGTTACGAGCAGTACTTC. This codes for CASSYSGTGGYEQYF.

The CDR3 bases are TGTGCCAGCAGTTTCCTACCCGGTTCTAGCGGGGGGACCAATGAGCAGTTCTTC. The encoded protein is CASSFLPGSSGGTNEQFF. The rearrangement uses TRBV27 and TRBJ2-1, with 11 bases that match TRBD2. The CDR3 length is 18 residues. The germline V gene has CDR1 MNHEY and CDR2 SMNVEV (reference sequence). The V gene end was trimmed by 3 bases and the J gene end by 6 bases; junction bases not matched to a gene: 13.

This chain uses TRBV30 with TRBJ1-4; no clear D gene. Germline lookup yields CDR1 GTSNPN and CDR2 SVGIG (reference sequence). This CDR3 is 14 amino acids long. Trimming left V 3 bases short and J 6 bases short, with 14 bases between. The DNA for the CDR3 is TGTGCCTGGAGCCGACCTGGCGGGGATGAAAAACTGTTTTTT. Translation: CAWSRPGGDEKLFF. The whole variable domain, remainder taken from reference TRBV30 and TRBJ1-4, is SQTIHQWPATLVQPVGSPLSLECTVEGTSNPNLYWYRQAAGRGLQLLFYSVGIGQISSEVPQNLSASRPQDRQFILSSKKLLLSDSGFYLCAWSRPGGDEKLFFGSGTQLSVL.

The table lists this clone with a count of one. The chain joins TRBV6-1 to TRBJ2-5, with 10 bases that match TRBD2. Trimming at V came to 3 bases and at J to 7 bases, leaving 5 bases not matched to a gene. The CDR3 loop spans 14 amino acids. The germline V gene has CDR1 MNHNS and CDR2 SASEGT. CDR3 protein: CASSESGGASTQYF. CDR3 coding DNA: TGTGCCAGCAGTGAGAGCGGGGGGGCTTCGACCCAGTACTTC.

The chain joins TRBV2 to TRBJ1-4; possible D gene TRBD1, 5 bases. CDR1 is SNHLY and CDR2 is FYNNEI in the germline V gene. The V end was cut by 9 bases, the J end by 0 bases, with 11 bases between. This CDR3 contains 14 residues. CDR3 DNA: TGTGCCAGTAGGAGGGGAGCAACTAATGAAAAACTGTTTTTT. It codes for CASRRGATNEKLFF.

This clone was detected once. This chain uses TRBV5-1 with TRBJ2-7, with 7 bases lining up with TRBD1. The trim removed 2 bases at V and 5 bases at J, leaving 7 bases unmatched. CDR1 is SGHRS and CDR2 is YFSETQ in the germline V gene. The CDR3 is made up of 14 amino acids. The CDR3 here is CASSLGRGSDEQYF. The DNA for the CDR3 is TGCGCCAGCAGCTTAGGCAGGGGGTCCGACGAGCAGTACTTC. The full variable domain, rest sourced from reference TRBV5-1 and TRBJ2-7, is KAGVTQTPRYLIKTRGQQVTLSCSPISGHRSVSWYQQTPGQGLQFLFEYFSETQRNKGNFPGRFSGRQFSNSRSEMNVSTLELGDSALYLCASSLGRGSDEQYFGPGTRLTVT.

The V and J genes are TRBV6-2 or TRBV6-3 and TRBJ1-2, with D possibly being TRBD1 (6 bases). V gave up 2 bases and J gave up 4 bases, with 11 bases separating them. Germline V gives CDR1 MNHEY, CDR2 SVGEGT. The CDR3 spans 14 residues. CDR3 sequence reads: CASSYGQRVYGYTF. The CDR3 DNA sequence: TGTGCCAGCAGTTACGGACAGCGAGTCTATGGCTACACCTTC.

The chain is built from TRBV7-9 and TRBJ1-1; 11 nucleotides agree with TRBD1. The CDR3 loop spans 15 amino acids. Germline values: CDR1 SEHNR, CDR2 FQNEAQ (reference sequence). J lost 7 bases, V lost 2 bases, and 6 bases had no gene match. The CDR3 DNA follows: TGTGCCAGCAGCTTAAGGACAGGGGGCGACGATGAAGCTTTCTTT. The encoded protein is CASSLRTGGDDEAFF.

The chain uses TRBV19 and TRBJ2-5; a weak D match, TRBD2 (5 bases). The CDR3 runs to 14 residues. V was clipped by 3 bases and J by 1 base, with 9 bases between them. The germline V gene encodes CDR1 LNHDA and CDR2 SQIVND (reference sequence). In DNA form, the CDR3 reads TGTGCCAGTAGTATTGTAGGAGGCCAAGAGACCCAGTACTTC. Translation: CASSIVGGQETQYF.

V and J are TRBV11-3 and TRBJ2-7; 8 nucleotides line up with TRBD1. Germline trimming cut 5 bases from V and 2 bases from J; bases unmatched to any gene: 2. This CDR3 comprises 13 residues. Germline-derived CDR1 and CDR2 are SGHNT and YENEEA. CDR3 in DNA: TGTGCCAGCAGCCGACAGGGGACCTACGAGCAGTACTTC. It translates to CASSRQGTYEQYF.

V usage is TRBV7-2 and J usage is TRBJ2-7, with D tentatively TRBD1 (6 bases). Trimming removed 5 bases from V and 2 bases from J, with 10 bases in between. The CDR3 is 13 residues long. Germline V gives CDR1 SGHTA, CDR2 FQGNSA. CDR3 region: CASSGQFPYEQYF. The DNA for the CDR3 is TGTGCCAGCAGCGGACAGTTCCCCTACGAGCAGTACTTC.

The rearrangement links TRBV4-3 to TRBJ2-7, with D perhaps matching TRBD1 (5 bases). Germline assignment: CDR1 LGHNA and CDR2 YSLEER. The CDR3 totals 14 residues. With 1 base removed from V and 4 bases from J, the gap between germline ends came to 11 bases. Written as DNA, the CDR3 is TGCGCCAGCAGCCAAGGACAGTTTTCGTACGAGCAGTACTTC. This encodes CASSQGQFSYEQYF.

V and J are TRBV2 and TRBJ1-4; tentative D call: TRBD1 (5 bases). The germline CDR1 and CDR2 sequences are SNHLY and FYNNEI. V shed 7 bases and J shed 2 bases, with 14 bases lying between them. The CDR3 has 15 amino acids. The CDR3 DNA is TGTGCCAGCAACCAGAGAAGGGGCACTAATGAAAAACTGTTTTTT. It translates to CASNQRRGTNEKLFF.

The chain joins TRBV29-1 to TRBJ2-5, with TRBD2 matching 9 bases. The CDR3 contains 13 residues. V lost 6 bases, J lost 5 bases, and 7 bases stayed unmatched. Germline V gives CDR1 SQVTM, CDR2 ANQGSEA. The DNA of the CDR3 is TGCAGCGTGCACGGGACTAGCTGGGAGACCCAGTACTTC. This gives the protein CSVHGTSWETQYF.

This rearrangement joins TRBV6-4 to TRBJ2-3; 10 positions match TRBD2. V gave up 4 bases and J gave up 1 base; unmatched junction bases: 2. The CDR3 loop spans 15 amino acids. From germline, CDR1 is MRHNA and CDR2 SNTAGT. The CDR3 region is CASSAGTSGTDTQYF. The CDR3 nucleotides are TGTGCCAGCAGTGCCGGGACTAGCGGCACAGATACGCAGTATTTT.

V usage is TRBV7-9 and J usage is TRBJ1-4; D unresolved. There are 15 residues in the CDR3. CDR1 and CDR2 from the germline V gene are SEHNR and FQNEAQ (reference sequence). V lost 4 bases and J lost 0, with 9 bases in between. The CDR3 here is CASSWGGATNEKLFF. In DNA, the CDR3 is TGTGCCAGCAGCTGGGGAGGAGCAACTAATGAAAAACTGTTTTTT. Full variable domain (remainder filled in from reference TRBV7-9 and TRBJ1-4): DTGVSQNPRHKITKRGQNVTFRCDPISEHNRLYWYRQTLGQGPEFLTYFQNEAQLEKSRLLSDRFSAERPKGSFSTLEIQRTEQGDSAMYLCASSWGGATNEKLFFGSGTQLSVL.

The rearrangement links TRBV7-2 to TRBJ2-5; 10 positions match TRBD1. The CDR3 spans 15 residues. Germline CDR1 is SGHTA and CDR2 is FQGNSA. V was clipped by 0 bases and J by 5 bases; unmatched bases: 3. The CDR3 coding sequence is TGTGCCAGCAGCTTAGCGGGACAGGGGTTGGAGACCCAGTACTTC. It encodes CASSLAGQGLETQYF.

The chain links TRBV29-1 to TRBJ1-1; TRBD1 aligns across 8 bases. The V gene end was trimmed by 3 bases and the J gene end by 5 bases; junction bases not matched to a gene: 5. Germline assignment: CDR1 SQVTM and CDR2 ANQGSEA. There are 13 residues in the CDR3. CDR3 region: CSVDRTGRTEAFF. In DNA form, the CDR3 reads TGCAGCGTTGACCGGACAGGGAGGACTGAAGCTTTCTTT.

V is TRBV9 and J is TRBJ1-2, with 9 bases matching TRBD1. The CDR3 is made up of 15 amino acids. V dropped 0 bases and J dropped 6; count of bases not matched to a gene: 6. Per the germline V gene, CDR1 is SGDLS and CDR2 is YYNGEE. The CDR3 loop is CASSVEATGGHGYTF. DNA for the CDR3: TGTGCCAGCAGCGTAGAGGCGACAGGGGGACATGGCTACACCTTC. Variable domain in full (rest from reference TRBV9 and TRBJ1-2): DSGVTQTPKHLITATGQRVTLRCSPRSGDLSVYWYQQSLDQGLQFLIQYYNGEERAKGNILERFSAQQFPDLHSELNLSSLELGDSALYFCASSVEATGGHGYTFGSGTRLTVV.

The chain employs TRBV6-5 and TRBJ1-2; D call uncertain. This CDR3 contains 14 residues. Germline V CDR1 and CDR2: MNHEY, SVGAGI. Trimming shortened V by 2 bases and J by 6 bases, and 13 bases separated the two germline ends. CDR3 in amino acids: CASSYKIGSNGYTF. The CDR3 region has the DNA TGTGCCAGCAGTTACAAAATTGGGAGTAATGGCTACACCTTC.

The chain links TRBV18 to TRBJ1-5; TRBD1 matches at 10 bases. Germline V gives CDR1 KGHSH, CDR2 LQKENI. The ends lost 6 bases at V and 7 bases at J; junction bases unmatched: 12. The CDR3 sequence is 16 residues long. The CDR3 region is CASSTTGGAGKQPQHF. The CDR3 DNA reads TGTGCCAGCTCGACGACAGGGGGCGCAGGGAAGCAGCCCCAGCATTTT.

CDR3 loop: CASRAGAIQPQHF. CDR3 nucleotides: TGTGCCAGTAGGGCAGGGGCGATCCAGCCCCAGCATTTT. The rearrangement uses TRBV19 and TRBJ1-5, with D maybe TRBD1 (6 bases). The CDR3 runs to 13 residues. Germline assignment: CDR1 LNHDA and CDR2 SQIVND (reference sequence). Trimming left V 6 bases short and J 7 bases short, with 13 bases between.

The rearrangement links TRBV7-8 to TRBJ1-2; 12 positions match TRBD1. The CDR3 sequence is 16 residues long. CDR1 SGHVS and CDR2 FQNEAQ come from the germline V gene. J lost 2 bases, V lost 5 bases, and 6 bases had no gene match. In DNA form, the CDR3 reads TGTGCCAGCAGCGGCCCCGGGACAGGGGGCAACTATGGCTACACCTTC. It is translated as CASSGPGTGGNYGYTF.

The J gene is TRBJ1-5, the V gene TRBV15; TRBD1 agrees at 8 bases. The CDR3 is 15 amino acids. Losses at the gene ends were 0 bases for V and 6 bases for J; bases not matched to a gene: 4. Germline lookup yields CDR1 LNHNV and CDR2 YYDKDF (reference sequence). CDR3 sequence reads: CATSRDSTGAQPQHF. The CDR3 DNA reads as TGTGCCACCAGCAGAGATTCGACAGGGGCTCAGCCCCAGCATTTT. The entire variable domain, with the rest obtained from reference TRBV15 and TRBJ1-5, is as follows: DAMVIQNPRYQVTQFGKPVTLSCSQTLNHNVMYWYQQKSSQAPKLLFHYYDKDFNNEADTPDNFQSRRPNTSFCFLDIRSPGLGDTAMYLCATSRDSTGAQPQHFGDGTRLSIL.